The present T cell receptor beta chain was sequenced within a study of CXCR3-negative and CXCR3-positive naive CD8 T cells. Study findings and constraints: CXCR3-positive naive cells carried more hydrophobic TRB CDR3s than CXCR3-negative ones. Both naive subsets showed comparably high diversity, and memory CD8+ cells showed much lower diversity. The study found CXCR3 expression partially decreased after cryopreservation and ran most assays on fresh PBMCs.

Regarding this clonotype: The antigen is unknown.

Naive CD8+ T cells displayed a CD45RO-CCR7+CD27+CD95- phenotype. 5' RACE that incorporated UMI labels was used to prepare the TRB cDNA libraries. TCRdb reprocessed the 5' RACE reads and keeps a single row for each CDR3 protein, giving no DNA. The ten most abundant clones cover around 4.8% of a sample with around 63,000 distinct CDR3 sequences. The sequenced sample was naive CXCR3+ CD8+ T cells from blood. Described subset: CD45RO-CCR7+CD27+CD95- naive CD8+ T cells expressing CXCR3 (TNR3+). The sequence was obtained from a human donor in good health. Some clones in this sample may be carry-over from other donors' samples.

This CDR3 is CASSQASQGNTEAFF. The chain joins TRBV4-3 to TRBJ1-1; TCRdb selects TRBD1, and the lack of DNA leaves this call unchecked. The CDR3 consists of 15 residues. Germline V CDR1 and CDR2: LGHNA, YSLEER.